The TCR beta chain described here comes from a study of blood T cell repertoires in COVID-19. Profiled with immunoSEQ multiplex PCR; TCRdb holds only in-frame clones, not every one. Among more than 250,000 clones listed, 70% to 90% were seen once. In this sample, this clone turned up once. The sample comprised PBMCs or T cells enriched from blood (not recorded which). The TCR originated in a man aged 25-45 years who had recovered from COVID-19.

The CDR3: CASSMGTLKTYEQYF. The CDR3 DNA is TGTGCCAGTAGTATGGGGACATTGAAGACCTACGAGCAGTACTTC. The J gene is TRBJ2-7, the V gene TRBV19; D may be TRBD1 (6 bases). Deletions cut 3 bases from V and 2 bases from J, with 14 bases between. Germline values: CDR1 LNHDA, CDR2 SQIVND (reference sequence). The CDR3 totals 15 residues.